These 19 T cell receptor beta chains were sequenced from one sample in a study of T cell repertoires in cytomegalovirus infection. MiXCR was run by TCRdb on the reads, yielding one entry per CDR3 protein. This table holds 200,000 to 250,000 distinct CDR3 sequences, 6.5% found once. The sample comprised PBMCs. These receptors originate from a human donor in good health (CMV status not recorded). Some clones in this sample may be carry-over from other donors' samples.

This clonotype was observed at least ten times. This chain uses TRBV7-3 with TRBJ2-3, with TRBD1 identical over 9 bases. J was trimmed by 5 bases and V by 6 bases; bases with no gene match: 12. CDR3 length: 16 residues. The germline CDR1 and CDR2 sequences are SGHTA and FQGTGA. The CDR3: CASSFGDRVWGDTQYF. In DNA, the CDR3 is TGTGCCAGCAGTTTCGGGGACAGGGTCTGGGGAGATACGCAGTATTTT. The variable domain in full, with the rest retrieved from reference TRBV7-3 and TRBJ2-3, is GAGVSQTPSNKVTEKGKYVELRCDPISGHTALYWYRQSLGQGPEFLIYFQGTGAADDSGLPNDRFFAVRPEGSVSTLKIQRTERGDSAVYLCASSFGDRVWGDTQYFGPGTRLTVL.

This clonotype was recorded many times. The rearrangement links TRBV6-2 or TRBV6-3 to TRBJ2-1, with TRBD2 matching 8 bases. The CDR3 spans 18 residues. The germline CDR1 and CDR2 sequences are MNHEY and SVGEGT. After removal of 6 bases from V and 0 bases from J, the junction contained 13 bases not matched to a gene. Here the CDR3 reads CASSGGGGPQSSYNEQFF. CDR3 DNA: TGTGCCAGCAGCGGGGGCGGGGGGCCCCAAAGCTCCTACAATGAGCAGTTCTTC.

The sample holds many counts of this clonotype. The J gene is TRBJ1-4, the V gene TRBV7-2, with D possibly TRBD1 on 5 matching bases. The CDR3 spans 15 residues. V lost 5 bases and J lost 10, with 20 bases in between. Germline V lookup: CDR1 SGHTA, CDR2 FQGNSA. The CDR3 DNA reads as TGTGCCAGCAGCCCTACGGGACTGGCAGAAGGAAAACTGTTTTTT. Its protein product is CASSPTGLAEGKLFF.

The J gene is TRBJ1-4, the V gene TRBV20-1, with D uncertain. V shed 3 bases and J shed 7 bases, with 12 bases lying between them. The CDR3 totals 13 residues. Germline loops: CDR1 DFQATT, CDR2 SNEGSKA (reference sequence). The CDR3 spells CSASQKWGEKLFF. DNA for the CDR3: TGCAGTGCTAGCCAGAAGTGGGGTGAAAAACTGTTTTTT.

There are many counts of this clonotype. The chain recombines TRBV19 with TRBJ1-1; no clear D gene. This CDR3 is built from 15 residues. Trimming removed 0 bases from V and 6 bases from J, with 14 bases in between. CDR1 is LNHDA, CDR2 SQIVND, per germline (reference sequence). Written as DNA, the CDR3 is TGTGCCAGTAGTATAGATCTGTCAGCCTTCTCTGAAGCTTTCTTT. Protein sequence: CASSIDLSAFSEAFF.

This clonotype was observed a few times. This CDR3 is CASSSGGFGGYTF. The CDR3 DNA reads TGTGCCAGCAGTTCGGGGGGGTTTGGTGGCTACACCTTC. The genes are TRBV6-6 and TRBJ1-2, with D possibly TRBD1 on 5 matching bases. CDR3 length: 13 residues. Per the germline V gene, CDR1 is MNHNY and CDR2 is SVGAGI (reference sequence). The V and J ends lost 4 bases and 7 bases respectively, with 13 bases between them.

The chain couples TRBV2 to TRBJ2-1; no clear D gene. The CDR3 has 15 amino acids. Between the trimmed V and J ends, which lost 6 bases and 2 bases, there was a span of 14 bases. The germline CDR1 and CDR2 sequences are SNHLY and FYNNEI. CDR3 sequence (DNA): TGTGCCAGCAGGAAAGGTACACTTACCTACAATGAGCAGTTCTTC. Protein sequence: CASRKGTLTYNEQFF.

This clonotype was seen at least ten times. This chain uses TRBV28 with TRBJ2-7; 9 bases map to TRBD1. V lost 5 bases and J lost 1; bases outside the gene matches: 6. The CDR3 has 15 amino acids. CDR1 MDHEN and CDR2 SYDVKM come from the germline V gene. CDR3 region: CASSPWTGESYEQYF. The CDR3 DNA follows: TGTGCCAGCAGTCCATGGACAGGGGAATCCTACGAGCAGTACTTC.

Written as DNA, the CDR3 is TGTGCCAGCATGCGGGGGGGCCGGAATGAGCAGTTCTTC. This encodes CASMRGGRNEQFF. This sequence joins TRBV6-2 or TRBV6-3 and TRBJ2-1, with 9 nucleotides matching TRBD2. V lost 7 bases and J lost 7; bases outside the gene matches: 5. The CDR3 sequence is 13 residues long. Germline V gene lookup returns CDR1 MNHEY and CDR2 SVGEGT.

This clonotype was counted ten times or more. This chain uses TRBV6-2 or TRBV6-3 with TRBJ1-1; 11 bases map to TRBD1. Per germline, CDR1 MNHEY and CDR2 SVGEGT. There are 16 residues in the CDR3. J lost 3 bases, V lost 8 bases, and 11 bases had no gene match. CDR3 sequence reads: CASLRDRGTYYTEAFF. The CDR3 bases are TGTGCCAGCCTCCGGGACAGGGGGACGTATTACACTGAAGCTTTCTTT.

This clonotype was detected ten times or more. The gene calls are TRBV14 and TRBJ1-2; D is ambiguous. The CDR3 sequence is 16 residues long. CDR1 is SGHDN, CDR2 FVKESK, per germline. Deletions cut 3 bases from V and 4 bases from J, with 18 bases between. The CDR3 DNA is TGTGCCAGCAGCCACCGCAATCTAGCGGGTCCCTATGGCTACACCTTC. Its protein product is CASSHRNLAGPYGYTF.

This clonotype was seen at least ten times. CDR3 loop: CASSIGPLSNDEQFF. The CDR3 DNA is TGTGCCAGTAGTATCGGGCCTCTATCAAATGATGAGCAGTTCTTC. V gene TRBV19 combines with J gene TRBJ2-1, with D unresolved. This CDR3 comprises 15 residues. V dropped 3 bases and J dropped 8 bases, with 17 bases sitting between them. CDR1 and CDR2 (germline): LNHDA, SQIVND (reference sequence).

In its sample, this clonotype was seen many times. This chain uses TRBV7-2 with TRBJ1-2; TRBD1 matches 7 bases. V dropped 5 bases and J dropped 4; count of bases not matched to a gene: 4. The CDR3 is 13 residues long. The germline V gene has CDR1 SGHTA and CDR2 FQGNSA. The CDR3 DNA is TGTGCCAGCAGCGCGGGACAGTCCTATGGCTACACCTTC. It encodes CASSAGQSYGYTF.

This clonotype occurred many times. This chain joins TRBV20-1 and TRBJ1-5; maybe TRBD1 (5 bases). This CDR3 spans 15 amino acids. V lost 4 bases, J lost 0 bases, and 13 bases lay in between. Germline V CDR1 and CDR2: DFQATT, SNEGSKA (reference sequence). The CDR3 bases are TGCAGTGCTACCAGGGAGGGTATTAGCAATCAGCCCCAGCATTTT. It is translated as CSATREGISNQPQHF.

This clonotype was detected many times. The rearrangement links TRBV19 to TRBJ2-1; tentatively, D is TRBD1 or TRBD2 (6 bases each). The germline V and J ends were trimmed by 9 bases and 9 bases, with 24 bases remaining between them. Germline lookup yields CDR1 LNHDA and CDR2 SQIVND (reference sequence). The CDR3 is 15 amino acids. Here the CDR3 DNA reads TGTGCCAGCCTCCCCGGGGGCCCTTTCTTGGGTGAGCAGTTCTTC. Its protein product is CASLPGGPFLGEQFF.

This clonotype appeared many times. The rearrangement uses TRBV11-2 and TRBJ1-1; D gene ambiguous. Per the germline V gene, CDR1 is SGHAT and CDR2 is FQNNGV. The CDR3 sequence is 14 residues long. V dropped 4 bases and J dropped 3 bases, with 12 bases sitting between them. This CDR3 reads CASSWPPTDTEAFF. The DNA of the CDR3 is TGTGCCAGCAGCTGGCCCCCAACTGACACTGAAGCTTTCTTT.

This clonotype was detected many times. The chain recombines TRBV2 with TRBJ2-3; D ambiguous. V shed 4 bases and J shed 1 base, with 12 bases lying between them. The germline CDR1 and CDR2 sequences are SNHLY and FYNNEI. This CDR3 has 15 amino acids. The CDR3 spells CASSAHHLGTDTQYF. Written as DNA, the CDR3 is TGTGCCAGCAGTGCCCACCATCTCGGCACAGATACGCAGTATTTT.

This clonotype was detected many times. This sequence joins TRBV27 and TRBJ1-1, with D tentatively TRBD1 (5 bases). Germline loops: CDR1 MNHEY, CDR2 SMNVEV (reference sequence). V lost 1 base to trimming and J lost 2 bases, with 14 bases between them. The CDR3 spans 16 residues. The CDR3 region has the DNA TGTGCCAGCAGTTTATTAGTAGCGGGACTTAACACTGAAGCTTTCTTT. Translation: CASSLLVAGLNTEAFF.

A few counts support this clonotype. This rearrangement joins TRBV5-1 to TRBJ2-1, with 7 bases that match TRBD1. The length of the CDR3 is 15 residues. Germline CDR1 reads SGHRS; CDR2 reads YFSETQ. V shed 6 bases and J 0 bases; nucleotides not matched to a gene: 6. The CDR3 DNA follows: TGCGCCAGCAACGCCGGACAGGTCTCCTACAATGAGCAGTTCTTC. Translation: CASNAGQVSYNEQFF.